Presented here are 14 T cell receptor beta chains from one specimen sequenced in a study of T cell responses to AZD1222 COVID-19 vaccine. Sequenced by immunoSEQ multiplex PCR; TCRdb stores in-frame clones only, minus some. The table records about 150,000 clones, about 87% of them present only once. This sample comprised peripheral blood, obtained on day 0 of AZD1222 vaccination. The origin of the receptors is an adult in good health.

The CDR3 DNA reads TGTGCCAGCAGCATGTTCGGAGTACCTGAAGCTTTCTTT. Translated: CASSMFGVPEAFF. The chain has TRBV3-1 (or the pseudogene TRBV3-2) and TRBJ1-1; D remains ambiguous. The CDR3 spans 13 residues. Germline CDR1 reads LGHDT; CDR2 reads YNNKEL (reference sequence). Trimming left V 5 bases short and J 6 bases short, with 13 bases between.

This chain connects TRBV18 to TRBJ2-2; D might be TRBD1 (6 bases). Per the germline V gene, CDR1 is KGHSH and CDR2 is LQKENI. The CDR3 consists of 13 residues. The V end was cut by 3 bases, the J end by 5 bases, with 7 bases between. The CDR3 DNA reads as TGTGCCAGCTCACCTACAGGGACCGGGGAGCTGTTTTTT. This gives the protein CASSPTGTGELFF.

The chain has TRBV7-3 and TRBJ2-5; 9 bases line up with TRBD2. V shed 5 bases, J shed 1 base, and the junction held 5 bases outside the gene matches. The CDR3 is made up of 15 amino acids. Germline CDR1 reads SGHTA; CDR2 reads FQGTGA. The CDR3 reads CASSINSGGQETQYF. CDR3 sequence (DNA): TGTGCCAGCAGCATAAATAGCGGGGGCCAAGAGACCCAGTACTTC.

V and J are TRBV5-6 and TRBJ2-6, with D possibly TRBD2 on 5 matching bases. Germline V gene sequence: CDR1 SGHDT, CDR2 YYEEEE. V lost 2 bases to trimming and J lost 0 bases, with 6 bases between them. CDR3 length: 15 residues. The CDR3 loop is CASSLDYSGANVLTF. DNA for the CDR3: TGTGCCAGCAGCTTAGACTACTCTGGGGCCAACGTCCTGACTTTC.

J is TRBJ1-6 and V is TRBV10-3; D unresolved. The ends were cut back, 6 bases at V and 7 bases at J, with 13 bases in the middle. Per germline, CDR1 ENHRY and CDR2 SYGVKD. There are 14 residues in the CDR3. The CDR3: CAISVEGINSPLHF. DNA for the CDR3: TGTGCCATCAGCGTCGAAGGTATAAATTCACCCCTCCACTTT.

This clone was seen only once. The chain recombines TRBV9 with TRBJ2-7; 7 nucleotides match TRBD1. The germline V gene encodes CDR1 SGDLS and CDR2 YYNGEE. V was clipped by 0 bases and J by 3 bases; unmatched bases: 6. The CDR3 has 15 residues. CDR3 region: CASSVGGQANYEQYF. Written as DNA, the CDR3 is TGTGCCAGCAGCGTAGGCGGACAGGCCAACTACGAGCAGTACTTC.

This clone was seen more than once but under ten times. This chain joins TRBV7-9 and TRBJ2-1; the D call may be TRBD1 or TRBD2 (6 bases each). V lost 5 bases, J lost 4 bases, and 21 bases lay in between. This CDR3 has 17 residues. Germline V gene sequence: CDR1 SEHNR, CDR2 FQNEAQ (reference sequence). The CDR3 protein is CASSLRGAGYGYNEQFF. The CDR3 region has the DNA TGTGCCAGCAGCCTTAGGGGGGCGGGGTACGGGTACAATGAGCAGTTCTTC.

V and J are TRBV7-8 and TRBJ1-4, with no clear D. V gave up 4 bases and J gave up 2 bases, with 8 bases separating them. This CDR3 contains 14 residues. In germline, CDR1 is SGHVS, CDR2 FQNEAQ. CDR3 region: CASSSLETNEKLFF. The CDR3 DNA reads TGTGCCAGCAGCTCATTGGAGACTAATGAAAAACTGTTTTTT.

This rearrangement joins TRBV15 to TRBJ1-1; TRBD1 aligns across 7 bases. Trimming at V came to 5 bases and at J to 0 bases, leaving 6 bases not matched to a gene. The germline CDR1 and CDR2 sequences are LNHNV and YYDKDF (reference sequence). There are 15 residues in the CDR3. Here the CDR3 DNA reads TGTGCCACCAGCCTACGGGGACAGTTGAACACTGAAGCTTTCTTT. This encodes CATSLRGQLNTEAFF.

The gene calls are TRBV4-3 and TRBJ1-5, with D uncertain. This CDR3 is built from 13 residues. Germline assignment: CDR1 LGHNA and CDR2 YSLEER. V was cut by 0 bases and J by 7 bases, with 7 bases left in between. For the CDR3, the DNA is TGCGCCAGCAGCCAAGAAGTAGAGCAGCCCCAGCATTTT. Its protein is CASSQEVEQPQHF.

The J gene is TRBJ2-2, the V gene TRBV5-1, with TRBD2 identical over 11 bases. The CDR3 extends over 17 amino acids. Looked up from germline, CDR1 is SGHRS and CDR2 is YFSETQ. The J segment lost 6 bases and the V segment lost 4 bases, leaving 11 bases of the junction unmatched. The CDR3 nucleotides are TGCGCCAGCAGCACAGGTCCTAGCGGGGGGCTGGCCGGGGAGCTGTTTTTT. Amino acids: CASSTGPSGGLAGELFF.

V is TRBV3-1 (or the pseudogene TRBV3-2) and J is TRBJ2-7, with a possible D match to TRBD2 (6 bases). Per the germline V gene, CDR1 is LGHDT and CDR2 is YNNKEL (reference sequence). Trimming cost V 5 bases and J 0 bases, with 20 bases left between them. The CDR3 extends over 17 amino acids. The CDR3 loop reads CASSTSAGTPLSYEQYF. The CDR3, as DNA: TGTGCCAGCAGCACTAGTGCCGGGACTCCCCTCTCCTACGAGCAGTACTTC.

The CDR3, as DNA: TGTGCCAGCAGCTTCGCGAGCCAGGGGAATTCACCCCTCCACTTT. Translated, it gives CASSFASQGNSPLHF. V gene TRBV5-4 combines with J gene TRBJ1-6, with a possible D match to TRBD1 (6 bases). V shed 2 bases and J shed 7 bases, with 13 bases lying between them. Germline V CDR1 and CDR2: SGHNT, YYREEE (reference sequence). The CDR3 sequence is 15 residues long.

This sequence joins TRBV4-3 and TRBJ1-6; D may be TRBD1 (5 bases). CDR3 length: 13 residues. CDR1 is LGHNA, CDR2 YSLEER, per germline. V was cut by 5 bases and J by 10 bases, with 12 bases left in between. The DNA of the CDR3 is TGCGCCAGCAGCGGTCAGGGTGACTCACCCCTCCACTTT. This sequence encodes CASSGQGDSPLHF.